The clone carrying this T cell receptor beta chain was counted only a few times. Its antigen remains unknown. The data derive from a study of T cells after yellow fever vaccination. General study points: Abundant bulk-derived clonotypes could contaminate FACS-sorted repertoires. Primary-vaccination clones mostly resurfaced post-booster (less than 98% CD4, roughly 90% CD8).

The CDR3 has 12 amino acids. Trimming shortened V by 3 bases and J by 1 base, and 4 bases separated the two germline ends. Germline CDR1 is DFQATT and CDR2 is SNEGSKA (reference sequence). Template switching by 5'RACE produced TCR cDNA, adding a universal primer site and UMIs. MiXCR, run by TCRdb on the 5' RACE reads, gives a single entry per CDR3 protein. Among some 600,000 distinct CDR3 sequences listed, roughly a sixth were seen once. This material consisted of PBMCs, taken 5 days after the first yellow fever vaccination. The gene calls are TRBV20-1 and TRBJ1-5, with D unclear. The TCR was taken from a man younger than 35 who received the YFV17D yellow fever vaccine. CDR3 loop: CSASESNQPQHF. CDR3 nucleotide sequence: TGCAGTGCTAGCGAGAGCAATCAGCCCCAGCATTTT.